The sequence of this T cell receptor (beta chain) was determined in a study of blood T cell repertoires in COVID-19. About the study: Collection of acute and convalescent COVID-19 samples took place in the United States, Italy and Spain. Sources were T cells, B-cell-depleted T cells, or PBMCs; the material itself was cDNA or gDNA.

As originally analysed: Amplification from reference gene primers served as the basis for estimated nucleated cell counts. Repertoires were generated with immunoSEQ multiplex PCR, while TCRdb's copy carries only in-frame clones and drops some. V, J and clone size derive from that table, while D and trimming were established from the DNA sequence. The sample contains roughly 250,000 clones, 65% to 80% of which appear only once. The germline CDR1 and CDR2 sequences are SGHTA and FQGTGA. The CDR3 sequence is 15 residues long. Losses at the gene ends were 5 bases for V and 2 bases for J; bases not matched to a gene: 6.

The V call is TRBV7-3, the J call TRBJ2-3, with 8 bases aligning to TRBD1. Sequencing used peripheral blood. The source of this sequence is a woman in her thirties or forties with active or convalescent COVID-19. In DNA, the CDR3 is TGTGCCAGCAGCCGGACAGGGCTCCCCACAGATACGCAGTATTTT. As protein: CASSRTGLPTDTQYF.